This TCR beta chain was recovered during a study of shared clonotypes between healthy human individuals. Recent vaccinations or acute infections were absent in the healthy HIV-negative adult donors. The assay was immunoSEQ multiplex PCR, and TCRdb's table has in-frame clones only and misses some. The sample records 950,000 to 1,300,000 clones, around 74% being singletons. Trimming stripped 3 bases from V and 2 bases from J, with 16 bases between. The germline V gene encodes CDR1 MNHNY and CDR2 SVGAGI (reference sequence). The CDR3 is 16 amino acids. The V gene is TRBV6-6, the J gene TRBJ1-2; possibly TRBD1 for D (5 bases). The sequence came from a man between 18 and 29 years old in good health. The sequenced sample was memory CD4+ T cells sorted from blood. Subset reported: CD45RA-negative fraction. The chain's CDR3 is CASSYISRETNYGYTF. In DNA form, the CDR3 reads TGTGCCAGCAGTTATATCTCCAGGGAGACGAACTATGGCTACACCTTC.